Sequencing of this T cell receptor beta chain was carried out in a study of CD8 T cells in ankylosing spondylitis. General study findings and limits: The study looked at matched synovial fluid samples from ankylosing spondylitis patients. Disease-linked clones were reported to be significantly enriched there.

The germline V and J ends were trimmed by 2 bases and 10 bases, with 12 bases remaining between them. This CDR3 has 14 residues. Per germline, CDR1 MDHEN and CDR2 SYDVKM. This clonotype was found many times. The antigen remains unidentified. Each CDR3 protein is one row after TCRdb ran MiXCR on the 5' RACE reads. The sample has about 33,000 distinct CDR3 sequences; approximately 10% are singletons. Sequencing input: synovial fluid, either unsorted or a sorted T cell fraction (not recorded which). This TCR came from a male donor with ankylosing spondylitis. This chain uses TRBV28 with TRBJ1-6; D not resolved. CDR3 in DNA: TGTGCCAGCAGTTTAGGTGTCAACGGCTCACCCCTCCACTTT. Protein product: CASSLGVNGSPLHF.